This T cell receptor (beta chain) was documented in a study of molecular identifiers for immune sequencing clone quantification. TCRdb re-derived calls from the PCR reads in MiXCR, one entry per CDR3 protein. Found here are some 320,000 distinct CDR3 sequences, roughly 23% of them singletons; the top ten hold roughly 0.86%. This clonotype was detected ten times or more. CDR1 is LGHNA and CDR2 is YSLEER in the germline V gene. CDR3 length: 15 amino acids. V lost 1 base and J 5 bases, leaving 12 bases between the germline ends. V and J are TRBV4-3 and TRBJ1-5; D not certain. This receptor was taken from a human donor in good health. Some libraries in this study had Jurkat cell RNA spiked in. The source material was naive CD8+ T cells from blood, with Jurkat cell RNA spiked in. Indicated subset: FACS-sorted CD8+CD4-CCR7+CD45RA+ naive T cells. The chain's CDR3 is CASSQASGPDQPQHF. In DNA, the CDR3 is TGCGCCAGCAGCCAAGCATCCGGGCCTGATCAGCCCCAGCATTTT.